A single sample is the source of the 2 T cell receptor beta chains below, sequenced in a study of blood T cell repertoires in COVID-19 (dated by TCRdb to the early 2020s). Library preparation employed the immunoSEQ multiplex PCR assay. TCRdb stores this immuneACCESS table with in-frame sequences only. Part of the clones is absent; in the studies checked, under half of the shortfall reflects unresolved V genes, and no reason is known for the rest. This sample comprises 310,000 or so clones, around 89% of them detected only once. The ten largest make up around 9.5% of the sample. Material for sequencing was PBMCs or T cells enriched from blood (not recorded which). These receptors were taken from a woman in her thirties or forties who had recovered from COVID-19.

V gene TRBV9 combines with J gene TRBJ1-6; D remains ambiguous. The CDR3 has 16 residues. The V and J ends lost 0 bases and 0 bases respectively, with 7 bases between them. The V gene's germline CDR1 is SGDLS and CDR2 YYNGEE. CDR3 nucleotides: TGTGCCAGCAGCGTAGATAGGAGCTCCTATAATTCACCCCTCCACTTT. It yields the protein CASSVDRSSYNSPLHF. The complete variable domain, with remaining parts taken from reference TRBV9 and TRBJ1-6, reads DSGVTQTPKHLITATGQRVTLRCSPRSGDLSVYWYQQSLDQGLQFLIQYYNGEERAKGNILERFSAQQFPDLHSELNLSSLELGDSALYFCASSVDRSSYNSPLHFGNGTRLTVT.

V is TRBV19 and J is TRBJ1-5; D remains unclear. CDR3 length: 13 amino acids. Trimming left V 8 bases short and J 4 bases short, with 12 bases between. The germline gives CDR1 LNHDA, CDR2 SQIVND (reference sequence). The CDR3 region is CASARDRNQPQHF. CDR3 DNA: TGTGCCAGTGCCCGGGATAGAAATCAGCCCCAGCATTTT. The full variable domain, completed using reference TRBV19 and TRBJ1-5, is DGGITQSPKYLFRKEGQNVTLSCEQNLNHDAMYWYRQDPGQGLRLIYYSQIVNDFQKGDIAEGYSVSREKKESFPLTVTSAQKNPTAFYLCASARDRNQPQHFGDGTRLSIL.